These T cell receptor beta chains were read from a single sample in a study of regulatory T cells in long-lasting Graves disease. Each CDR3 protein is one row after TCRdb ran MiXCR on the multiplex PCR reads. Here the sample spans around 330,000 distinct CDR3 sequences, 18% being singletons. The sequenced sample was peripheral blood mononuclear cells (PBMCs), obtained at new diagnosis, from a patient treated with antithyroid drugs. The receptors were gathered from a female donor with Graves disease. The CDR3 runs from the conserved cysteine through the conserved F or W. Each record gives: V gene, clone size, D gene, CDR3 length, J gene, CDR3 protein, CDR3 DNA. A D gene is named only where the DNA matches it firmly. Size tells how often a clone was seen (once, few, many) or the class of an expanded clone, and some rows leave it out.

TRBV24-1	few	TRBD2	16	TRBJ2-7	CATSDSRFSGRVRQYF	TGTGCCACCAGTGATTCCAGGTTTAGCGGGAGGGTTCGGCAGTACTTC
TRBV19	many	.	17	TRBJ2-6	CASSIDRPGSGANVLTF	TGTGCCAGTAGTATAGATCGACCGGGCTCTGGGGCCAACGTCCTGACTTTC
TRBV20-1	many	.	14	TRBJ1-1	CSARAATGNTEAFF	TGCAGTGCTAGGGCAGCGACAGGGAACACTGAAGCTTTCTTT
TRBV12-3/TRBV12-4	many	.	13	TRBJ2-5	CASTRPPQETQYF	TGTGCCAGCACCCGGCCACCCCAAGAGACCCAGTACTTC
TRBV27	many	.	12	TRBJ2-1	CASTTEYNEQFF	TGTGCCAGCACCACGGAGTACAATGAGCAGTTCTTC
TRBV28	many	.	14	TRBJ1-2	CASSDIGFNYGYTF	TGTGCCAGCAGTGACATCGGTTTTAACTATGGCTACACCTTC
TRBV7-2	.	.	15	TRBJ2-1	CASSLEGRVYNEQFF	TGTGCCAGCAGCTTAGAGGGACGGGTGTACAATGAGCAGTTCTTC
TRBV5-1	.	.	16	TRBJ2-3	CASGRFGGGGTDTQYF	TGCGCCAGTGGGCGGTTTGGCGGCGGGGGCACAGATACGCAGTATTTT
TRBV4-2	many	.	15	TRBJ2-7	CASSQDWDRSYEQYF	TGTGCCAGCAGCCAAGATTGGGATCGGTCCTACGAGCAGTACTTC
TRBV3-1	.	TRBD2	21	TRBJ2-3	CASSRDIGLAGSPKSTDTQYF	TGTGCCAGCAGCCGGGACATCGGACTAGCGGGAAGTCCCAAGAGCACAGATACGCAGTATTTT
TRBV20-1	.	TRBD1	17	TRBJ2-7	CSAFPNRGDRGNYEQYF	TGCAGTGCCTTCCCAAACCGGGGGGACAGGGGTAACTACGAGCAGTACTTC
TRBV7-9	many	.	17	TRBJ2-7	CASSSEVSQGLSYEQYF	TGTGCCAGCAGCTCCGAAGTTAGTCAGGGGCTCTCCTACGAGCAGTACTTC
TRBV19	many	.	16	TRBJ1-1	CASSSPEEGWYTEAFF	TGTGCCAGTAGCTCCCCCGAGGAGGGGTGGTACACTGAAGCTTTCTTT
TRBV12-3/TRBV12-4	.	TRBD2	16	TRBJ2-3	CASRTGLAGGSDTQYF	TGTGCCAGCAGGACCGGACTAGCGGGAGGGTCGGATACGCAGTATTTT
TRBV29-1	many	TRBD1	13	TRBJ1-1	CSVSNRGNTEAFF	TGCAGCGTTAGCAACAGGGGGAACACTGAAGCTTTCTTT
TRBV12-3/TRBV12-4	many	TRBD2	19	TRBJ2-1	CASRPKTRGLAGGPNEQFF	TGTGCCAGCAGACCGAAAACCCGGGGACTAGCGGGAGGGCCGAATGAGCAGTTCTTC
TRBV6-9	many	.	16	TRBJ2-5	CASSYTKQGVGETQYF	TGTGCCAGCAGTTACACAAAACAGGGAGTCGGAGAGACCCAGTACTTC
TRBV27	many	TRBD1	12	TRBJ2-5	CANTTGVRAQYF	TGTGCCAACACGACAGGGGTGAGGGCCCAGTACTTC
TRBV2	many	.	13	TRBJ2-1	CANSERGYNEQFF	TGTGCCAACAGTGAAAGGGGATACAATGAGCAGTTCTTC
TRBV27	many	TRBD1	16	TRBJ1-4	CASSARQGATNEKLFF	TGTGCCAGCAGTGCCCGACAGGGGGCAACTAATGAAAAACTGTTTTTT
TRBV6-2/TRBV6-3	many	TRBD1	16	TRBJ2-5	CASRTRQGQEGETQYF	TGTGCCAGCAGGACCCGACAGGGGCAGGAGGGAGAGACCCAGTACTTC
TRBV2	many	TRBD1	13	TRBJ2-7	CASPGQVSYEQYF	TGTGCCAGCCCGGGACAGGTCTCCTACGAGCAGTACTTC
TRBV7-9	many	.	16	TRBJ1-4	CASSLGARHTDEKLFF	TGTGCCAGCAGCTTAGGGGCCAGGCATACGGATGAAAAACTGTTTTTT
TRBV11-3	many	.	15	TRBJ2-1	CASSLRSGTHNEQFF	TGTGCCAGCAGCCTACGATCCGGGACCCACAATGAGCAGTTCTTC
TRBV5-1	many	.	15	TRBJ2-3	CASSLGLLGTDTQYF	TGCGCCAGCAGCTTGGGACTACTCGGCACAGATACGCAGTATTTT
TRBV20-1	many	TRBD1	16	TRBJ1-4	CSARDQVTGTGEKLFF	TGCAGTGCTAGAGATCAGGTTACGGGGACAGGCGAAAAACTGTTTTTT
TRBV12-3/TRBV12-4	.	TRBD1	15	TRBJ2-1	CASSSPDRGDYEQFF	TGTGCCAGCAGTTCACCGGACAGGGGTGATTATGAGCAGTTCTTC
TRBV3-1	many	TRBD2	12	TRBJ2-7	CASSPGLAGKYF	TGTGCCAGCAGCCCTGGACTAGCGGGAAAGTACTTC
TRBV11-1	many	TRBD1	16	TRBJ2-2	CASSSRDRSNTGELFF	TGTGCCAGCAGCTCACGGGACAGATCTAACACCGGGGAGCTGTTTTTT
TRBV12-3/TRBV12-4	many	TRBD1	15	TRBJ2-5	CASNSGQASHETQYF	TGTGCCAGCAACTCCGGACAGGCATCTCATGAGACCCAGTACTTC
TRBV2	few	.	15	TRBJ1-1	CASSDLGDANTEAFF	TGTGCCAGCAGTGATCTTGGGGATGCGAACACTGAAGCTTTCTTT
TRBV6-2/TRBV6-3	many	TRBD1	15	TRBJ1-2	CASSGTGEEGYGYTF	TGTGCCAGCAGCGGAACAGGGGAGGAAGGCTATGGCTACACCTTC
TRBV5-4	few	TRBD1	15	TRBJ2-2	CASSSRTGPTGELFF	TGTGCCAGCAGCTCCAGGACAGGGCCCACCGGGGAGCTGTTTTTT
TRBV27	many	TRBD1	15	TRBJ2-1	CASSLGTAIYNEQFF	TGTGCCAGCAGTTTAGGGACAGCAATCTACAATGAGCAGTTCTTC
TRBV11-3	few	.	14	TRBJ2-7	CASSLVGNTYEQYF	TGTGCCAGCAGCTTAGTCGGGAACACCTACGAGCAGTACTTC
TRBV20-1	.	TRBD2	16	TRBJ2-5	CSAKLLAGGPGETQYF	TGCAGTGCCAAACTCCTAGCGGGAGGGCCCGGTGAGACCCAGTACTTC
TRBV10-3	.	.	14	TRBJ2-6	CANKGGAGANVLTF	TGTGCCAACAAAGGGGGAGCTGGGGCCAACGTCCTGACTTTC
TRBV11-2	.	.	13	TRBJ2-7	CASSSPGLCEQYF	TGTGCCAGCAGCTCTCCGGGATTATGCGAGCAGTACTTC
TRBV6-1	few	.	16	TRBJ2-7	CASSHPPWGSDYEQYF	TGTGCCAGCAGTCACCCTCCCTGGGGCAGCGACTACGAGCAGTACTTC
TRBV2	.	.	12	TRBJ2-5	CASGHPQETQYF	TGTGCCAGCGGCCATCCCCAAGAGACCCAGTACTTC
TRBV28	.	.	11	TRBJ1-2	CASGEMDGYTF	TGTGCCAGCGGGGAGATGGATGGCTACACCTTC
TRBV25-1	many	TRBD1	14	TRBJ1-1	CASTQGALNTEAFF	TGTGCCAGCACTCAGGGGGCCCTAAACACTGAAGCTTTCTTT
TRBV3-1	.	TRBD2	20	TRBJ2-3	CASSQNHNLAELSGTDTQYF	TGTGCCAGCAGCCAAAATCACAATCTAGCGGAGCTCTCGGGCACAGATACGCAGTATTTT
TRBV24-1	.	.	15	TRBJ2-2	CATSVGTVNTGELFF	TGTGCCACCAGTGTTGGGACGGTGAACACCGGGGAGCTGTTTTTT
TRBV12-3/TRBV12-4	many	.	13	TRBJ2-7	CASSLAPSYEQYF	TGTGCCAGCAGTTTAGCGCCCTCCTACGAGCAGTACTTC
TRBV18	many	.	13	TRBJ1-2	CASSPNTIYGYTF	TGTGCCAGCTCACCAAACACCATCTATGGCTACACCTTC
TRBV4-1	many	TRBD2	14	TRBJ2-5	CASSRLAGVETQYF	TGCGCCAGCAGCAGACTAGCGGGAGTCGAGACCCAGTACTTC
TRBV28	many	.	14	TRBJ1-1	CASSLLGQLTEAFF	TGTGCCAGCAGTTTACTAGGACAGCTCACTGAAGCTTTCTTT
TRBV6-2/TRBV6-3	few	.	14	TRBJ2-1	CASSYQKLRNEQFF	TGTGCCAGCAGTTACCAAAAGCTACGCAATGAGCAGTTCTTC
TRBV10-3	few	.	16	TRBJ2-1	CAISGSLARGPDEQFF	TGTGCCATCAGCGGCTCTCTAGCGAGAGGCCCCGATGAGCAGTTCTTC
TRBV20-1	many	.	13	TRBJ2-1	CSASETYLQGQFF	TGCAGTGCTAGTGAGACTTACCTACAAGGGCAGTTCTTC
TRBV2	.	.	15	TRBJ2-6	CASSEGNSGANVLTF	TGTGCCAGCAGTGAGGGAAACTCTGGGGCCAACGTCCTGACTTTC
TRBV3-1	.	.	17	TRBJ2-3	CASSQDIGAPITDTQYF	TGTGCCAGCAGCCAAGATATTGGGGCCCCTATTACAGATACGCAGTATTTT
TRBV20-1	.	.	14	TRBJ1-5	CSARKGDPIQPQHF	TGCAGTGCTAGAAAGGGGGACCCGATCCAGCCCCAGCATTTT